A selection of T cell receptor beta chains follows, all from one sample in a study of T cell repertoires in aging, cancer and after chemotherapy. TCRdb reprocessed the multiplex PCR reads via MiXCR and lists one record per CDR3 protein. The sample has around 1,700 distinct CDR3 sequences, roughly 34% seen once; the top ten hold under 14%. Material: blood. The receptors were sampled from a human donor with a blood cancer. CDR3s leave out the opening cysteine and the closing phenylalanine or tryptophan.

J,V,CDR3
TRBJ2-6,TRBV6-2/TRBV6-3,ASSYPGQGYSGANVLT
TRBJ2-3,TRBV7-2,ATDSGLAGTDTQY
TRBJ1-5,TRBV5-6,ASSRRAAGGGRGQPQH
TRBJ1-2,TRBV15,ATSLQGYYGYT
TRBJ1-1,TRBV6-1,ASSLTGYTEAF
TRBJ1-2,TRBV19,ASSIHNRENYGYT
TRBJ2-3,TRBV18,ASSPQADRQWGGTQY
TRBJ2-3,TRBV20-1,SASPRTSGGEADTQY
TRBJ2-3,TRBV27,ASKDRVPTDTQY
TRBJ2-3,TRBV6-5,ASSYRLATDTQY
TRBJ1-5,TRBV6-5,ASSYRRDSNQPQH
TRBJ2-3,TRBV4-1,ASRPSGGRGDTQY
TRBJ1-5,TRBV6-6,ASSYRNSNQPQH